This is a list of T cell receptor beta chains from one sample in a study of T cell repertoires in cytomegalovirus infection. What these receptors recognize is not known. One entry per CDR3 protein results from TCRdb running MiXCR on the reads. The table includes approximately 89,000 distinct CDR3 sequences, 25% to 30% detected once. The sequencing used CD8+ T cells from cultured PBMCs, collected from culture after CMV antigen stimulation. The receptors come from a human donor in good health (CMV status not recorded). Some clones in this sample may be carry-over from other donors' samples. CDR3s include the opening cysteine and the closing phenylalanine or tryptophan. A D gene is named only where the DNA matches it firmly. Expanded clones get a size class; other rows say once, few or many, or leave the size out.

abundance	d_gene	v_gene	j_gene	CDR3nt	CDR3aa
-	TRBD2	TRBV27	TRBJ2-3	TGTGCCAGCAGGTTAGGGGCGGGAGGTCCCCCAGATACGCAGTATTTT	CASRLGAGGPPDTQYF
many	-	TRBV29-1	TRBJ1-1	TGCAGCGTTTTCAGGGACCAGAACACTGAAGCTTTCTTT	CSVFRDQNTEAFF
-	TRBD1	TRBV6-1	TRBJ2-3	TGTGCCAGCAGTGAGGGGTGGACAGGGTCCCCCCCAGATACGCAGTATTTT	CASSEGWTGSPPDTQYF
many	-	TRBV5-4	TRBJ2-1	TGTGCCAGCAGCTTGGGATGGGAGCAGTTCTTC	CASSLGWEQFF
few	TRBD2	TRBV28	TRBJ2-5	TGTGCCAGCAGTTTTTCCGGGACTAGCGGGGAAGAGACCCAGTACTTC	CASSFSGTSGEETQYF
many	TRBD2	TRBV27	TRBJ2-3	TGTGCCAGCAGCCCCCGACGGGGGGACACAGATACGCAGTATTTT	CASSPRRGDTDTQYF
many	-	TRBV7-2	TRBJ1-1	TGTGCCAGCAGCCAAGAACAGACCCTGGTCACTGAAGCTTTCTTT	CASSQEQTLVTEAFF
few	TRBD2	TRBV20-1	TRBJ2-1	TGCAGTGCGCTAACAGCCCAAGCGGGGGGGAATGAGCAGTTCTTC	CSALTAQAGGNEQFF
-	-	TRBV9	TRBJ2-7	TGTGCCAGCAGCGTAGGAATGGAAGGAGTGGCGAGGGAGCAGTACTTC	CASSVGMEGVAREQYF
few	-	TRBV6-4	TRBJ2-1	TGTGCCAGCAGTGCACAACACGGGTACAATGAGCAGTTCTTC	CASSAQHGYNEQFF
few	-	TRBV7-6	TRBJ1-1	TGTGCCAGCAGCTTAAGTGCGGTGAACACTGAAGCTTTCTTT	CASSLSAVNTEAFF
few	-	TRBV7-6	TRBJ1-3	TGTGCCAGCAGCTTAGGACTTAGCTCTGGAAACACCATATATTTT	CASSLGLSSGNTIYF
many	-	TRBV5-1	TRBJ1-1	TGCGCCAGCAACGCTGGCACTGAAGCTTTCTTT	CASNAGTEAFF
-	-	TRBV4-3	TRBJ2-7	TGCGCCAGCAGCCTAGGAACCGGGACACAAGAGCAGTACTTC	CASSLGTGTQEQYF
-	TRBD1	TRBV11-2	TRBJ2-5	TGTGCCAGCAGCCCGGGACAGGGGGCGCGAAATTGGGAGACCCAGTACTTC	CASSPGQGARNWETQYF
few	-	TRBV7-2	TRBJ1-1	TGTGCCAGCAGCCGCCATGGGACCTTGAACACTGAAGCTTTCTTT	CASSRHGTLNTEAFF
-	TRBD1	TRBV12-3/TRBV12-4	TRBJ2-5	TGTGCCAGCAGGGATAAGGACAGGGAGACCCAGTACTTC	CASRDKDRETQYF
-	TRBD1	TRBV7-9	TRBJ2-1	TGTGCCACCAGGGACAGACCCAATGAGCAGTTCTTC	CATRDRPNEQFF
-	-	TRBV5-6	TRBJ2-1	TGTGCCAGCAGCTTGGGGAGGACATACAATGAGCAGTTCTTC	CASSLGRTYNEQFF
few	-	TRBV7-3	TRBJ1-6	TGTGCCAGCAGCCCTAACCTTAATTCACCCCTCCACTTT	CASSPNLNSPLHF
-	-	TRBV12-5	TRBJ1-1	TGTGCTAGTGACTGGGAGCAGGGGACATTGTGGGGAGCTTTCTTT	CASDWEQGTLWGAFF
-	-	TRBV7-3	TRBJ2-1	TGTGCCAGCATCCCCGCGGGCAATGAGCAGTTCTTC	CASIPAGNEQFF
few	-	TRBV4-1	TRBJ1-1	TGCGCCAGCAGCCAAGAATGGTCAAACACTGAAGCTTTCTTT	CASSQEWSNTEAFF
-	TRBD1	TRBV5-6	TRBJ1-5	TGTGCCAGCAGCTTGGAGGGACAGGGTGGGAATCAGCCCCAGCATTTT	CASSLEGQGGNQPQHF
-	TRBD1	TRBV5-1	TRBJ2-4	TGCGCCAGCTGGACTCCGAGGGGGCGAGCCAAAAACATTCAGTACTTC	CASWTPRGRAKNIQYF
many	-	TRBV25-1	TRBJ1-5	TGTGCCAGCAGCTCCATATCGTTTCAGCCCCAGCATTTT	CASSSISFQPQHF
-	TRBD2	TRBV12-3/TRBV12-4	TRBJ2-1	TGTGCCAGCAGTTTCGGGCCTAGCGGGGCCGGGAATGAGCAGTTCTTC	CASSFGPSGAGNEQFF
-	TRBD1	TRBV7-1	TRBJ2-7	TGTGCCAGCAGCTCGGGACAGGTACTCTACGAGCAGTACTTC	CASSSGQVLYEQYF
few	-	TRBV4-2	TRBJ1-1	TGTGCCAGCAGCCAAGATGGGGTGGCCCCCGACCGCACTGAAGCTTTCTTT	CASSQDGVAPDRTEAFF
-	-	TRBV12-3/TRBV12-4	TRBJ1-1	TGTGCCAGCAGCTTCCATTTGATTCGGGGTGAAGCTTTCTTT	CASSFHLIRGEAFF
few	-	TRBV29-1	TRBJ2-1	TGCAGCGTTGAAGATCACGCGGAAAGCTCCTACAATGAGCAGTTCTTC	CSVEDHAESSYNEQFF
-	-	TRBV2	TRBJ2-1	TGTGCCAGCAGTCCTAACCCTAGAAATGAGCAGTTCTTC	CASSPNPRNEQFF
few	TRBD2	TRBV4-1	TRBJ2-5	TGCGCCAGCAGCCAAGTTGAGTGGGGGGGGGAGACCCAGTACTTC	CASSQVEWGGETQYF
few	TRBD2	TRBV20-1	TRBJ2-7	TGCAGTGCTAGAGACCTACTGGGGGGGGGCTACGAGCAGTACTTC	CSARDLLGGGYEQYF
many	-	TRBV20-1	TRBJ2-7	TGCAGTGCTAGAGGTCTGGGTGGGGCGTACTTC	CSARGLGGAYF
-	-	TRBV27	TRBJ2-2	TGTGCCAGCAGTCACGGCTTTGGGGAGCTGTTTTTT	CASSHGFGELFF
-	-	TRBV4-3	TRBJ2-7	TGCGCCAGCAGCCAATGGGCGGATTTGGGCTACGAGCAGTACTTC	CASSQWADLGYEQYF
-	TRBD2	TRBV3-1	TRBJ2-5	TGTGCCAGCAGCCCGGGACTAGCGGGGGGCCTGAGAGAGACCCAGTACTTC	CASSPGLAGGLRETQYF
few	-	TRBV4-1	TRBJ1-4	TGCGCCAGCAGCCAAGAAGGACGCCGGGCGAATGAAAAACTGTTTTTT	CASSQEGRRANEKLFF
-	TRBD2	TRBV2	TRBJ2-5	TGTGCCACCGCGGGACTAGCGGGCGAGACCCAGTACTTC	CATAGLAGETQYF
once	-	TRBV18	TRBJ2-5	TGTGCCAGCTCACCCCTGATCAAGGACCAAGAGACCCAGTACTTC	CASSPLIKDQETQYF
-	-	TRBV12-3/TRBV12-4	TRBJ2-7	TGTGCCAGCAGCCAAGGAGGGGGGGAGCAGTACTTC	CASSQGGGEQYF
-	-	TRBV6-2/TRBV6-3	TRBJ2-5	TGTGCCAGCAGTTACGGGAGATTCGGAGGCCAAGAGACCCAGTACTTC	CASSYGRFGGQETQYF
few	-	TRBV7-2	TRBJ2-7	TGTGCCAGCGCATGGGGGGGGACCCCGGCGGACAGCGAGCAGTACTTC	CASAWGGTPADSEQYF
-	-	TRBV12-3/TRBV12-4	TRBJ1-5	TGTGCCAGCAGAGACAGTGGGTATAATCAGCCCCAGCATTTT	CASRDSGYNQPQHF
once	-	TRBV5-3	TRBJ1-2	TGTGCCAGCAGCTTGGCCTGGGACTATGGCTACACCTTC	CASSLAWDYGYTF
-	-	TRBV7-8	TRBJ2-2	TGTGCCAGCAGCCTATTCACAGGGAGCACCGGGGAGCTGTTTTTT	CASSLFTGSTGELFF
-	-	TRBV28	TRBJ2-2	TGTGCCAGCAGTGCGGACAGGAACACCGGGGAGCTGTTTTTT	CASSADRNTGELFF
-	-	TRBV12-3/TRBV12-4	TRBJ1-2	TGTGCCAGCAGTCCCCCCCCGGGGAATGGGTTCTATGGCTACACCTTC	CASSPPPGNGFYGYTF
-	TRBD1	TRBV7-9	TRBJ2-6	TGTGCCAGCAGCTCACCCGGGGACAGGATAATCTCTGGGGCCAACGTCCTGACTTTC	CASSSPGDRIISGANVLTF
few	TRBD1	TRBV6-6	TRBJ1-2	TGTGCCAGCAGCACCCGGACAGGGTTCTATGGCTACACCTTC	CASSTRTGFYGYTF
-	TRBD2	TRBV19	TRBJ2-1	TGTGCCAGTAGGGGCGGGGGGGCCGGTGAGCAGTTCTTC	CASRGGGAGEQFF